These T cell receptor beta chains were read from a single sample in a study of blood T cells in healthy people across ages. TCRdb redid the calling of the 5' RACE reads with MiXCR, one entry per CDR3 protein. This table has 700,000 to 1,000,000 distinct CDR3 sequences, around 45% appearing once. Specimen: blood. The receptors stem from a man between 60 and 75 years old in good health. Both conserved end residues are part of each CDR3. The D gene is left open where the match is weak. Only some rows state a clone size, as once, few, many or a class for expanded clones.

clone size: NA; J gene: TRBJ2-7; V gene: TRBV20-1; D gene: TRBD2; CDR3 protein: CSAQTSGGGEQYF; CDR3 DNA: TGCAGTGCTCAGACTAGCGGGGGGGGCGAGCAGTACTTC
clone size: NA; J gene: TRBJ2-3; V gene: TRBV11-3; D gene: NA; CDR3 protein: CASSLGGRTYITDTQYF; CDR3 DNA: TGTGCCAGCAGCTTAGGGGGACGGACCTACATCACAGATACGCAGTATTTT
clone size: NA; J gene: TRBJ2-7; V gene: TRBV18; D gene: NA; CDR3 protein: CASSSAEGGALSYEQYF; CDR3 DNA: TGTGCCAGCTCATCAGCAGAGGGGGGGGCCCTATCCTACGAGCAGTACTTC
clone size: few; J gene: TRBJ1-2; V gene: TRBV20-1; D gene: NA; CDR3 protein: CSARDPGGNYGYTF; CDR3 DNA: TGCAGTGCTAGAGATCCGGGCGGGAACTATGGCTACACCTTC
clone size: NA; J gene: TRBJ2-1; V gene: TRBV4-1; D gene: NA; CDR3 protein: CASSQPSKRQGHEQFF; CDR3 DNA: TGCGCCAGCAGCCAGCCTTCCAAGCGCCAGGGCCATGAGCAGTTCTTC
clone size: NA; J gene: TRBJ2-3; V gene: TRBV11-2; D gene: NA; CDR3 protein: CASTGTDTQYF; CDR3 DNA: TGTGCCAGCACCGGAACAGATACGCAGTATTTT
clone size: NA; J gene: TRBJ2-5; V gene: TRBV6-5; D gene: TRBD2; CDR3 protein: CASKKGLAGTNEQYF; CDR3 DNA: TGTGCCAGCAAAAAGGGTCTAGCGGGGACCAATGAGCAGTACTTC
clone size: NA; J gene: TRBJ1-1; V gene: TRBV5-1; D gene: NA; CDR3 protein: CASSSNTVDTEAFF; CDR3 DNA: TGCGCCAGCAGCTCCAATACAGTTGACACTGAAGCTTTCTTT
clone size: few; J gene: TRBJ2-5; V gene: TRBV11-3; D gene: NA; CDR3 protein: CASSSRKYQETQYF; CDR3 DNA: TGTGCCAGCAGCTCAAGAAAATATCAAGAGACCCAGTACTTC
clone size: NA; J gene: TRBJ2-7; V gene: TRBV15; D gene: NA; CDR3 protein: CATSPGDKYEQYF; CDR3 DNA: TGTGCCACCAGTCCAGGGGATAAGTACGAGCAGTACTTC
clone size: NA; J gene: TRBJ2-5; V gene: TRBV12-3/TRBV12-4; D gene: TRBD1; CDR3 protein: CASSVTDRRETQYF; CDR3 DNA: TGTGCCAGCAGTGTCACGGACAGGAGGGAGACCCAGTACTTC
clone size: once; J gene: TRBJ2-3; V gene: TRBV5-6; D gene: NA; CDR3 protein: CASSPGTGIQVDTQYF; CDR3 DNA: TGTGCCAGCAGCCCAGGGACGGGAATACAGGTAGATACGCAGTATTTT
clone size: few; J gene: TRBJ2-7; V gene: TRBV11-2; D gene: TRBD2; CDR3 protein: CASSLAGGVYNEQYF; CDR3 DNA: TGTGCCAGCAGCTTAGCGGGGGGTGTCTACAATGAGCAGTACTTC
clone size: NA; J gene: TRBJ2-7; V gene: TRBV5-6; D gene: TRBD1; CDR3 protein: CASSGRTGPSEQYF; CDR3 DNA: TGTGCCAGCAGCGGACGGACAGGGCCTTCCGAGCAGTACTTC
clone size: NA; J gene: TRBJ1-5; V gene: TRBV4-1; D gene: TRBD1; CDR3 protein: CASSQSDRANQPQHF; CDR3 DNA: TGCGCCAGCAGCCAGTCGGACAGGGCCAATCAGCCCCAGCATTTT
clone size: NA; J gene: TRBJ2-4; V gene: TRBV3-1; D gene: TRBD1; CDR3 protein: CASSSTGDKRYF; CDR3 DNA: TGTGCCAGCAGCTCGACAGGGGACAAGCGGTACTTC
clone size: NA; J gene: TRBJ2-6; V gene: TRBV6-2/TRBV6-3; D gene: TRBD2; CDR3 protein: CASTRSGGNSSGANVLTF; CDR3 DNA: TGTGCCAGCACTCGGTCCGGGGGGAATTCCTCTGGGGCCAACGTCCTGACTTTC
clone size: once; J gene: TRBJ2-3; V gene: TRBV29-1; D gene: NA; CDR3 protein: CSVELGLRTDTQYF; CDR3 DNA: TGCAGCGTTGAACTCGGCCTTAGGACAGATACGCAGTATTTT
clone size: once; J gene: TRBJ1-2; V gene: TRBV19; D gene: TRBD1; CDR3 protein: CASLGQHYGYTF; CDR3 DNA: TGTGCCAGCTTGGGACAGCACTATGGCTACACCTTC
clone size: NA; J gene: TRBJ2-5; V gene: TRBV6-1; D gene: TRBD1; CDR3 protein: CASSGQGESRETQYF; CDR3 DNA: TGTGCCAGCAGTGGACAGGGGGAATCAAGGGAGACCCAGTACTTC
clone size: NA; J gene: TRBJ1-5; V gene: TRBV18; D gene: NA; CDR3 protein: CASSGTSNSNQPQHF; CDR3 DNA: TGTGCCAGCTCGGGGACAAGTAATAGCAATCAGCCCCAGCATTTT
clone size: few; J gene: TRBJ1-2; V gene: TRBV5-6; D gene: NA; CDR3 protein: CASRLGLLPYNGYTF; CDR3 DNA: TGTGCCAGCAGACTTGGACTGCTTCCGTACAATGGCTACACCTTC
clone size: NA; J gene: TRBJ2-7; V gene: TRBV6-5; D gene: NA; CDR3 protein: CASSYSGGGGPSYEQYF; CDR3 DNA: TGTGCCAGCAGTTACTCGGGGGGCGGGGGTCCCTCCTACGAGCAGTACTTC
clone size: NA; J gene: TRBJ2-7; V gene: TRBV4-3; D gene: NA; CDR3 protein: CASSQLWSRQGFYEQYF; CDR3 DNA: TGCGCCAGCAGCCAACTGTGGAGTAGGCAGGGATTCTACGAGCAGTACTTC
clone size: many; J gene: TRBJ2-1; V gene: TRBV6-6; D gene: TRBD2; CDR3 protein: CASSPSGGEQFF; CDR3 DNA: TGTGCCAGCAGCCCTAGCGGGGGTGAGCAGTTCTTC
clone size: NA; J gene: TRBJ2-5; V gene: TRBV5-1; D gene: NA; CDR3 protein: CTNSFGETQYF; CDR3 DNA: TGCACCAACAGCTTTGGGGAGACCCAGTACTTC
clone size: NA; J gene: TRBJ1-2; V gene: TRBV11-2; D gene: NA; CDR3 protein: CASSQEGGVYGYTF; CDR3 DNA: TGTGCCAGCAGCCAGGAAGGGGGAGTCTATGGCTACACCTTC
clone size: NA; J gene: TRBJ2-7; V gene: TRBV5-1; D gene: TRBD1; CDR3 protein: CASSFKQGMYEQYF; CDR3 DNA: TGCGCCAGCAGCTTTAAACAGGGGATGTACGAGCAGTACTTC
clone size: NA; J gene: TRBJ2-5; V gene: TRBV20-1; D gene: TRBD1; CDR3 protein: CSASRDREEWTQYF; CDR3 DNA: TGCAGTGCTTCCCGGGACAGGGAGGAGTGGACCCAGTACTTC
clone size: NA; J gene: TRBJ2-1; V gene: TRBV5-6; D gene: TRBD2; CDR3 protein: CASSLGGTIENEQFF; CDR3 DNA: TGTGCCAGCAGCTTGGGTGGGACTATAGAGAATGAGCAGTTCTTC
clone size: once; J gene: TRBJ1-1; V gene: TRBV28; D gene: NA; CDR3 protein: CASLTGSANTEAFF; CDR3 DNA: TGTGCCAGCCTTACGGGGAGTGCGAACACTGAAGCTTTCTTT
clone size: few; J gene: TRBJ2-1; V gene: TRBV4-1; D gene: TRBD2; CDR3 protein: CASSQWFGGTSGVYEQFF; CDR3 DNA: TGCGCCAGCAGCCAATGGTTCGGGGGTACTAGCGGGGTATATGAGCAGTTCTTC
clone size: NA; J gene: TRBJ1-5; V gene: TRBV10-1; D gene: NA; CDR3 protein: CASSVGNSTLSNQPQHF; CDR3 DNA: TGCGCCAGCAGTGTGGGAAACAGCACACTTAGCAATCAGCCCCAGCATTTT
clone size: NA; J gene: TRBJ2-3; V gene: TRBV4-3; D gene: NA; CDR3 protein: CASSQDMGTQYF; CDR3 DNA: TGCGCCAGCAGCCAAGATATGGGTACGCAGTATTTT
clone size: NA; J gene: TRBJ2-7; V gene: TRBV20-1; D gene: TRBD1; CDR3 protein: CSAYTGTGLSYEQYF; CDR3 DNA: TGCAGTGCTTATACCGGGACAGGGCTCTCCTACGAGCAGTACTTC
clone size: few; J gene: TRBJ2-5; V gene: TRBV7-2; D gene: NA; CDR3 protein: CASSLEGVKTQYF; CDR3 DNA: TGTGCCAGCAGCTTGGAGGGAGTGAAGACCCAGTACTTC
clone size: NA; J gene: TRBJ2-1; V gene: TRBV20-1; D gene: TRBD2; CDR3 protein: CSARDHRASGGAYNEQFF; CDR3 DNA: TGCAGTGCTAGAGACCATAGGGCTAGCGGGGGGGCTTACAATGAGCAGTTCTTC
clone size: NA; J gene: TRBJ2-1; V gene: TRBV27; D gene: NA; CDR3 protein: CASSLSRAGEQFF; CDR3 DNA: TGTGCCAGCAGTTTATCGAGAGCAGGCGAGCAGTTCTTC
clone size: few; J gene: TRBJ2-5; V gene: TRBV5-1; D gene: NA; CDR3 protein: CASSPAGIGGETQYF; CDR3 DNA: TGCGCCAGCAGCCCCGCTGGGATTGGTGGGGAGACCCAGTACTTC
clone size: many; J gene: TRBJ2-2; V gene: TRBV3-1; D gene: TRBD2; CDR3 protein: CASSQDRGGSNTGELFF; CDR3 DNA: TGTGCCAGCAGCCAAGATCGGGGGGGCTCGAACACCGGGGAGCTGTTTTTT
clone size: NA; J gene: TRBJ2-1; V gene: TRBV27; D gene: NA; CDR3 protein: CASSLSRRRHEQFF; CDR3 DNA: TGTGCCAGCAGTTTATCCCGGAGGAGGCATGAGCAGTTCTTC
clone size: NA; J gene: TRBJ2-1; V gene: TRBV6-2/TRBV6-3; D gene: TRBD2; CDR3 protein: CASRERGILNEQFF; CDR3 DNA: TGTGCCAGCAGAGAGCGGGGGATCTTGAATGAGCAGTTCTTC
clone size: NA; J gene: TRBJ2-7; V gene: TRBV24-1; D gene: NA; CDR3 protein: CATREDSAYEQYF; CDR3 DNA: TGTGCCACCAGAGAGGACAGTGCCTACGAGCAGTACTTC
clone size: NA; J gene: TRBJ2-5; V gene: TRBV29-1; D gene: NA; CDR3 protein: CSVFQETQYF; CDR3 DNA: TGCAGCGTTTTCCAAGAGACCCAGTACTTC
clone size: NA; J gene: TRBJ2-7; V gene: TRBV6-7; D gene: NA; CDR3 protein: CASSCLGGGVLLHEQYF; CDR3 DNA: TGTGCCAGCAGTTGCCTCGGGGGTGGCGTACTCCTCCACGAGCAGTACTTC
clone size: NA; J gene: TRBJ2-4; V gene: TRBV4-2; D gene: NA; CDR3 protein: CASSPQGAGPVGIREQYF; CDR3 DNA: TGTGCCAGCAGCCCCCAGGGTGCTGGGCCAGTTGGGATACGGGAGCAGTACTTC
clone size: NA; J gene: TRBJ2-1; V gene: TRBV14; D gene: NA; CDR3 protein: CASNQLLTSYNEQFF; CDR3 DNA: TGTGCCAGCAACCAACTTCTGACCTCCTACAATGAGCAGTTCTTC
clone size: NA; J gene: TRBJ2-1; V gene: TRBV10-3; D gene: TRBD2; CDR3 protein: CAIEGLSNEQFF; CDR3 DNA: TGTGCCATCGAGGGACTAAGCAATGAGCAGTTCTTC
clone size: few; J gene: TRBJ2-7; V gene: TRBV7-8; D gene: TRBD1; CDR3 protein: CASSLATGGLASYEQYF; CDR3 DNA: TGTGCCAGCAGCTTAGCCACAGGGGGCTTAGCCTCCTACGAGCAGTACTTC
clone size: few; J gene: TRBJ2-3; V gene: TRBV6-2/TRBV6-3; D gene: NA; CDR3 protein: CASSTYRDLTDTQYF; CDR3 DNA: TGTGCCAGCAGTACCTACAGGGACCTCACAGATACGCAGTATTTT
clone size: NA; J gene: TRBJ2-1; V gene: TRBV5-1; D gene: NA; CDR3 protein: CASSLRGRGYEQFF; CDR3 DNA: TGCGCCAGCAGCTTGAGGGGGAGAGGGTATGAGCAGTTCTTC
clone size: NA; J gene: TRBJ1-6; V gene: TRBV20-1; D gene: NA; CDR3 protein: CSASRGRSYNSPLHF; CDR3 DNA: TGCAGTGCTAGCCGGGGTCGCTCCTATAATTCACCCCTCCACTTT
clone size: NA; J gene: TRBJ2-1; V gene: TRBV29-1; D gene: NA; CDR3 protein: CSVARGYNEQFF; CDR3 DNA: TGCAGCGTTGCTCGGGGATACAATGAGCAGTTCTTC
clone size: few; J gene: TRBJ1-1; V gene: TRBV29-1; D gene: NA; CDR3 protein: CSVGWNAEAFF; CDR3 DNA: TGCAGCGTTGGTTGGAATGCTGAAGCTTTCTTT
clone size: few; J gene: TRBJ2-5; V gene: TRBV21-1; D gene: NA; CDR3 protein: CASSKGEGEETQYF; CDR3 DNA: TGTGCCAGCAGCAAAGGAGAGGGGGAAGAGACCCAGTACTTC
clone size: many; J gene: TRBJ2-5; V gene: TRBV28; D gene: NA; CDR3 protein: CASSLDRPQETQYF; CDR3 DNA: TGTGCCAGCAGTTTAGACAGGCCTCAAGAGACCCAGTACTTC
clone size: few; J gene: TRBJ2-7; V gene: TRBV27; D gene: TRBD2; CDR3 protein: CASSSLSRGVLYEQYF; CDR3 DNA: TGTGCCAGCAGTTCGTTATCCCGGGGGGTTCTTTACGAGCAGTACTTC
clone size: few; J gene: TRBJ1-1; V gene: TRBV5-5; D gene: TRBD1; CDR3 protein: CASSPEQGIGTEAFF; CDR3 DNA: TGTGCCAGCAGCCCGGAACAGGGGATCGGCACTGAAGCTTTCTTT
clone size: NA; J gene: TRBJ1-4; V gene: TRBV15; D gene: TRBD1; CDR3 protein: CATSRDGQGVVEKLFF; CDR3 DNA: TGTGCCACCAGCAGAGACGGACAGGGAGTTGTCGAAAAACTGTTTTTT
clone size: few; J gene: TRBJ1-1; V gene: TRBV6-2/TRBV6-3; D gene: NA; CDR3 protein: CASSYFGEAFF; CDR3 DNA: TGTGCCAGCAGTTACTTCGGGGAAGCTTTCTTT